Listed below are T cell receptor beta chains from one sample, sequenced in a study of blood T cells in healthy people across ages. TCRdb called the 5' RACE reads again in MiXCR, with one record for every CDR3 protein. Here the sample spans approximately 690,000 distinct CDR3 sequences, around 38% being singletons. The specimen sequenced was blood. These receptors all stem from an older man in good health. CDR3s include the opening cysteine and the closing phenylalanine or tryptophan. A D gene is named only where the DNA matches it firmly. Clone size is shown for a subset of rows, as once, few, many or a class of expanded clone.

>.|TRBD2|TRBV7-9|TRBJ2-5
TGTGCCAGCAGCAACCCGGGAGGGCCCCGAGAGACCCAGTACTTC
CASSNPGGPRETQYF
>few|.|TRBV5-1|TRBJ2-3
TGCGCCAGCAGCTTGGATGGGCCTGAAACAGATACGCAGTATTTT
CASSLDGPETDTQYF
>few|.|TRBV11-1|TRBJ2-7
TGTGCCAGCAGCTTAGGGCGGACCAACATCAACGAGCAGTACTTC
CASSLGRTNINEQYF
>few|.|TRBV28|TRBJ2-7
TGTGCCAGCAGATCCCTATTTTCCGGGGGCGAGCAGTACTTC
CASRSLFSGGEQYF
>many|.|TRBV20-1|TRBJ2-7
TGCAGTGCTCGGAGAGGGGCGAAATGGGAGCAGTACTTC
CSARRGAKWEQYF
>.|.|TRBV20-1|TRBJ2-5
TGCAGTGCTAGAGATCCCCGTACAGGCTTGGGGGCCCAGTACTTC
CSARDPRTGLGAQYF
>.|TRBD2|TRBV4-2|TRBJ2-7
TGTGCCAGCAGCCCCTCGAGGACTAGCGGGAGCTCCTACGAGCAGTACTTC
CASSPSRTSGSSYEQYF
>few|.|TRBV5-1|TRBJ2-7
TGCGCCAGCAGCTTTGACGGACTAGGGGGTTACGAGCAGTACTTC
CASSFDGLGGYEQYF
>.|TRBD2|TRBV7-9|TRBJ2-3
TGTGCCAGCAGCTTAGGACTAGCAAGCCCGTCCGCAGATACGCAGTATTTT
CASSLGLASPSADTQYF
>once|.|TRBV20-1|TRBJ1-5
TGCAGTGTTTTGGATGAGGGGGATCAGCCCCAGCATTTT
CSVLDEGDQPQHF
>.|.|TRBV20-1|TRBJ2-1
TGCAGCGGCGCTCCGGGACGGCACTACAATGAGCAGTTCTTC
CSGAPGRHYNEQFF
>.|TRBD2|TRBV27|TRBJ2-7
TGTGCCAGCAGTTTTTTACCGCCGGGACAGGGGACTAGCGGGACTTCTTACGAGCAGTACTTC
CASSFLPPGQGTSGTSYEQYF